These 30 T cell receptor beta chains came from one sample sequenced in a study of blood T cell repertoires in COVID-19. Data came from immunoSEQ multiplex PCR; TCRdb stores just in-frame clones and leaves some out. The sample has 70,000 to 95,000 clones, about 80% seen once. Source material: peripheral blood. The receptor source for this set is a woman in her 40s with active or convalescent COVID-19.

This chain connects TRBV2 to TRBJ1-5, with TRBD1 as a possible D gene (6 bases). V was clipped by 7 bases and J by 4 bases, with 14 bases between them. Germline V gene data show CDR1 as SNHLY and CDR2 as FYNNEI. The CDR3 has 14 amino acids. The CDR3 bases are TGTGCCAGCAAGGGGCAGGGGATAAATCAGCCCCAGCATTTT. Encoded protein: CASKGQGINQPQHF. The variable domain in full, completed from reference TRBV2 and TRBJ1-5, reads EPEVTQTPSHQVTQMGQEVILRCVPISNHLYFYWYRQILGQKVEFLVSFYNNEISEKSEIFDDQFSVERPDGSNFTLKIRSTKLEDSAMYFCASKGQGINQPQHFGDGTRLSIL.

This clone was seen only a few times. The V and J genes are TRBV10-3 and TRBJ2-3; D is possibly TRBD1 (6 bases). Germline-derived CDR1 and CDR2 are ENHRY and SYGVKD. The CDR3 covers 15 residues. Trimming stripped 3 bases from V and 1 base from J, with 11 bases between. The CDR3 nucleotides are TGTGCCATCAGTGACAGGGGATGGGGCACAGATACGCAGTATTTT. Translated: CAISDRGWGTDTQYF.

The chain uses TRBV19 and TRBJ1-4; D uncertain. Trimming removed 10 bases from V and 6 bases from J, with 15 bases in between. CDR1 LNHDA and CDR2 SQIVND come from the germline V gene (reference sequence). The CDR3 length is 13 residues. In nucleotides, the CDR3 is TGTGCCACCTCGTCTGGGAGGGATGAAAAACTGTTTTTT. This sequence encodes CATSSGRDEKLFF. The full variable domain, completed using reference TRBV19 and TRBJ1-4, is DGGITQSPKYLFRKEGQNVTLSCEQNLNHDAMYWYRQDPGQGLRLIYYSQIVNDFQKGDIAEGYSVSREKKESFPLTVTSAQKNPTAFYLCATSSGRDEKLFFGSGTQLSVL.

The J gene is TRBJ1-4, the V gene TRBV18; D might be TRBD1 (6 bases). The germline V gene encodes CDR1 KGHSH and CDR2 LQKENI. The CDR3 runs 14 residues. Deletions cut 4 bases from V and 2 bases from J, with 8 bases between. DNA of the CDR3: TGTGCCAGCTCACAGCAGGGGACTAATGAAAAACTGTTTTTT. Translating gives CASSQQGTNEKLFF.

The genes are TRBV27 and TRBJ2-3; 12 nucleotides align to TRBD2. Germline values: CDR1 MNHEY, CDR2 SMNVEV (reference sequence). The CDR3 is 16 amino acids. With 5 bases clipped from V and 4 bases from J, the junction kept 7 bases outside the gene matches. CDR3 region: CASSPGLAGYADTQYF. CDR3 in DNA: TGTGCCAGCAGTCCCGGACTAGCGGGGTACGCAGATACGCAGTATTTT.

The chain has TRBV5-4 and TRBJ2-7; D ambiguous. The V end lost 2 bases, the J end lost 0 bases, and 9 bases lay between the germline ends. From germline, CDR1 is SGHNT and CDR2 YYREEE (reference sequence). CDR3 size: 14 residues. The CDR3 nucleotides are TGTGCCAGCAGCTTTAGAGGTTCCTCCTACGAGCAGTACTTC. Translating it yields CASSFRGSSYEQYF.

The chain links TRBV19 to TRBJ2-1; TRBD1 matches at 8 bases. V shed 4 bases, J shed 8 bases, and the junction held 4 bases outside the gene matches. This CDR3 is built from 13 residues. The germline CDR1 and CDR2 sequences are LNHDA and SQIVND (reference sequence). The DNA for the CDR3 is TGTGCCAGTAGTACAGACAGGGGAGATGAGCAGTTCTTC. Protein sequence: CASSTDRGDEQFF.

V and J are TRBV4-2 and TRBJ2-4; D ambiguous. V was shortened by 0 bases and J by 6 bases, with 15 bases between the two germline ends. The CDR3 totals 16 residues. The V gene's germline CDR1 is LGHNA and CDR2 YNFKEQ. The CDR3 protein is CASSQDRVYLGNIQYF. For the CDR3, the DNA is TGTGCCAGCAGCCAAGATCGGGTCTATCTGGGAAACATTCAGTACTTC.

This clone was seen a single time. The V and J genes are TRBV29-1 and TRBJ2-3, with 7 bases matching TRBD2. The germline V gene encodes CDR1 SQVTM and CDR2 ANQGSEA. CDR3 length: 12 amino acids. V gave up 8 bases and J gave up 2 bases; unmatched junction bases: 4. The CDR3 here is CSIRDYTDTQYF. CDR3 in DNA: TGCAGCATAAGGGACTACACAGATACGCAGTATTTT.

By share, this clone ranks as medium-sized (0.01 to 0.1%). The gene calls are TRBV4-1 and TRBJ2-3, with TRBD2 matching over 7 bases. Per germline, CDR1 MGHRA and CDR2 YSYEKL. The CDR3 consists of 16 residues. V shed 2 bases, J shed 10 bases, and the junction held 15 bases outside the gene matches. The CDR3 protein is CASSQTTSDPPTAQYF. The CDR3 DNA is TGCGCCAGCAGCCAAACAACTAGCGATCCTCCTACGGCGCAGTATTTT.

The V gene is TRBV9, the J gene TRBJ2-1; D gene unclear. V was cut by 4 bases and J by 0 bases, with 5 bases left in between. Germline CDR1 and CDR2: SGDLS and YYNGEE. This CDR3 has 13 amino acids. CDR3 bases: TGTGCCAGCAGCACGAGCTCCTACAATGAGCAGTTCTTC. Translation: CASSTSSYNEQFF.

The chain combines TRBV4-3 with TRBJ1-3, with 7 positions matching TRBD1. Germline values: CDR1 LGHNA, CDR2 YSLEER. The CDR3 is made up of 15 amino acids. J gave up 4 bases and V 2 bases, and 5 bases lay outside the gene matches. CDR3 residues: CASSQRQGPGNTIYF. The CDR3 DNA reads as TGCGCCAGCAGCCAACGACAGGGACCCGGAAACACCATATATTTT.

The rearrangement joins TRBV28 to TRBJ1-4; D not certain. V dropped 6 bases and J dropped 8 bases, with 13 bases sitting between them. The CDR3 length is 13 residues. Germline assignment: CDR1 MDHEN and CDR2 SYDVKM. This chain's CDR3 is CASRVRAREKLFF. As DNA, the CDR3 is TGTGCCAGCAGGGTGAGGGCTCGGGAAAAACTGTTTTTT.

V usage is TRBV7-9 and J usage is TRBJ1-2, with 10 bases matching TRBD1. CDR3 length equals 13 residues. Germline-derived CDR1 and CDR2 are SEHNR and FQNEAQ (reference sequence). V trimming: 3 bases; J trimming: 8 bases; junction bases outside the gene matches: 3. The CDR3 nucleotides read TGTGCCAGCAGCTTCGGGACAGGGGACGGCTACACCTTC. It specifies CASSFGTGDGYTF.

This clone has more than one count but fewer than ten. This chain connects TRBV18 to TRBJ2-7; possibly TRBD1 for D (6 bases). Germline V CDR1 and CDR2: KGHSH, LQKENI. The CDR3 spans 14 residues. V lost 4 bases and J lost 2, with 12 bases in between. The CDR3 loop is CASSQAGTTYEQYF. Here the CDR3 DNA reads TGTGCCAGCTCACAGGCAGGGACAACCTACGAGCAGTACTTC.

Turning to this clone: An end of the junction does not agree with germline; a read error may underlie this. This rearrangement joins TRBV7-7 to TRBJ1-1; D is ambiguous. The CDR3 has 13 residues. Germline assignment: CDR1 SSHAT and CDR2 FNYEAQ (reference sequence). This CDR3 is CASSLSVNTEAFF. In DNA, the CDR3 is TGTGCTAGCAGCTTGTCCGTGAACACTGAAGCTTTCTTT.

This clone was observed a single time. This chain joins TRBV28 and TRBJ2-7, with 7 positions matching TRBD2. This CDR3 spans 13 amino acids. Germline lookup yields CDR1 MDHEN and CDR2 SYDVKM. V was clipped by 5 bases and J by 2 bases; unmatched bases: 3. The CDR3 reads CASSRGGAYEQYF. The CDR3 nucleotides are TGTGCCAGCAGTCGCGGGGGTGCCTACGAGCAGTACTTC.

The V gene is TRBV7-2, the J gene TRBJ1-2, with 8 bases identical to TRBD1. This CDR3 is 15 amino acids long. The V and J ends lost 1 base and 7 bases, in that order; junction bases with no gene match: 8. The germline CDR1 and CDR2 sequences are SGHTA and FQGNSA. The CDR3 nucleotides are TGTGCCAGCAGCTTAGTGGTCAGGGGGCTTTTTGGCTACACCTTC. As protein: CASSLVVRGLFGYTF.

The chain combines TRBV30 with TRBJ2-5, with 11 bases lining up with TRBD2. In germline, CDR1 is GTSNPN, CDR2 SVGIG (reference sequence). V lost 1 base and J lost 2; bases outside the gene matches: 0. The CDR3 is made up of 14 amino acids. As DNA, the CDR3 is TGTGCCTGGAGTGCTAGCGGGGGGCAAGAGACCCAGTACTTC. Translated, it gives CAWSASGGQETQYF.

This clone was picked up one time. The J gene is TRBJ1-1, the V gene TRBV12-3 or TRBV12-4; D remains ambiguous. The CDR3 extends over 13 amino acids. Trimming took 7 bases from V and 0 from J, leaving 9 bases between them. The CDR3 is CASIPGLNTEAFF. As DNA, the CDR3 is TGTGCCAGCATTCCGGGATTGAACACTGAAGCTTTCTTT.

The chain carries TRBV7-9 and TRBJ2-1, with 7 bases lining up with TRBD1. Germline lookup yields CDR1 SEHNR and CDR2 FQNEAQ (reference sequence). The ends lost 4 bases at V and 2 bases at J; junction bases unmatched: 2. The CDR3 covers 14 residues. Written as DNA, the CDR3 is TGTGCCAGCAGCTCCGGACAGGCCTACAATGAGCAGTTCTTC. Encoded protein: CASSSGQAYNEQFF.

V usage is TRBV6-2 or TRBV6-3 and J usage is TRBJ1-1; D may be TRBD1 (5 bases). Germline V lookup: CDR1 MNHEY, CDR2 SVGEGT. The CDR3 spans 13 residues. Trimming removed 5 bases at V and 10 bases at J, with 17 bases between. The CDR3, as DNA: TGTGCCAGCAGTCGGGAGCTGGGACGTTTAGCTTTCTTT. It codes for CASSRELGRLAFF.

This chain's CDR3 is CSVGTVQETQYF. The DNA of the CDR3 is TGCAGCGTCGGGACAGTCCAAGAGACCCAGTACTTC. V and J are TRBV29-1 and TRBJ2-5, with 7 bases that match TRBD1. The CDR3 is 12 amino acids. The V and J ends lost 6 bases and 1 base, in that order; junction bases with no gene match: 2. Germline V lookup: CDR1 SQVTM, CDR2 ANQGSEA.

This clone was recorded once. The chain uses TRBV7-2 and TRBJ1-3, with TRBD1 matching 8 bases. V shed 0 bases, J shed 2 bases, and the junction held 3 bases outside the gene matches. Germline CDR1 reads SGHTA; CDR2 reads FQGNSA. This CDR3 contains 16 residues. CDR3 amino acids: CASSLAIQGAGNTIYF. DNA for the CDR3: TGTGCCAGCAGCTTAGCAATACAGGGGGCTGGAAACACCATATATTTT.

The chain combines TRBV2 with TRBJ2-5; D perhaps matches TRBD1 (6 bases). CDR3 length: 15 amino acids. V was shortened by 5 bases and J by 7 bases, with 20 bases between the two germline ends. The germline V gene has CDR1 SNHLY and CDR2 FYNNEI. CDR3 sequence: CASSRALQGYGTQYF. The DNA of the CDR3 is TGTGCCAGCAGTAGAGCCCTACAGGGATACGGGACCCAGTACTTC. The full variable domain, with the rest looked up from reference TRBV2 and TRBJ2-5, is EPEVTQTPSHQVTQMGQEVILRCVPISNHLYFYWYRQILGQKVEFLVSFYNNEISEKSEIFDDQFSVERPDGSNFTLKIRSTKLEDSAMYFCASSRALQGYGTQYFGPGTRLLVL.

The chain links TRBV11-2 to TRBJ2-1, with 14 positions matching TRBD2. This CDR3 has 19 amino acids. The germline V gene has CDR1 SGHAT and CDR2 FQNNGV. V dropped 0 bases and J dropped 5; count of bases not matched to a gene: 9. The CDR3 protein is CASSLDPRGLAGAHNEQFF. In nucleotides, the CDR3 is TGTGCCAGCAGCTTAGACCCGCGGGGACTAGCGGGAGCCCACAATGAGCAGTTCTTC.

The rearrangement uses TRBV6-5 and TRBJ1-5; TRBD1 is a possible D gene (5 bases). V was cut by 4 bases and J by 1 base, with 8 bases left in between. Per germline, CDR1 MNHEY and CDR2 SVGAGI. This CDR3 region has 14 residues. For the CDR3, the DNA is TGTGCCAGCAGTTTGCGGGACAGCAATCAGCCCCAGCATTTT. This translates into CASSLRDSNQPQHF.

The V and J genes are TRBV7-3 and TRBJ2-3, with TRBD2 matching over 8 bases. CDR3 length: 15 amino acids. The V and J ends lost 1 base and 6 bases, in that order; junction bases with no gene match: 6. Looked up from germline, CDR1 is SGHTA and CDR2 is FQGTGA. Written as DNA, the CDR3 is TGTGCCAGCAGCTTAAGGCGGGAGGACTCTGATACGCAGTATTTT. It specifies CASSLRREDSDTQYF. Together with reference TRBV7-3 and TRBJ2-3, the CDR3 gives the full variable domain: GAGVSQTPSNKVTEKGKYVELRCDPISGHTALYWYRQSLGQGPEFLIYFQGTGAADDSGLPNDRFFAVRPEGSVSTLKIQRTERGDSAVYLCASSLRREDSDTQYFGPGTRLTVL.

The chain links TRBV4-1 to TRBJ2-2, with D maybe TRBD1 (5 bases). This CDR3 has 16 amino acids. In germline, CDR1 is MGHRA, CDR2 YSYEKL. Trimming took 0 bases from V and 6 from J, leaving 14 bases between them. The CDR3 DNA reads TGCGCCAGCAGCCAAGATTCAGGGTGGATACCCGGGGAGCTGTTTTTT. Translation: CASSQDSGWIPGELFF.

V and J are TRBV27 and TRBJ2-5; weak D call: TRBD1 (6 bases). Germline V gene data show CDR1 as MNHEY and CDR2 as SMNVEV (reference sequence). The V and J ends lost 1 base and 3 bases respectively, with 15 bases between them. The CDR3 spans 16 residues. The CDR3 loop reads CASSLYTPTGKETQYF. DNA of the CDR3: TGTGCCAGCAGTTTATACACCCCAACAGGGAAAGAGACCCAGTACTTC.